This T cell receptor beta chain emerged from a study of regulatory T cells in long-lasting Graves disease. Arm-PCR of CDR3 regions and iRepertoire HTBI primers were used to build TCR beta libraries. TCRdb re-called the multiplex PCR reads through MiXCR, storing one row per CDR3 protein. The sample includes around 510,000 distinct CDR3 sequences, less than 25% of them seen just once. CDR1 and CDR2 (germline): SGHTA, FQGNSA. The CDR3 runs to 15 residues. V was trimmed by 2 bases and J by 4 bases, leaving 12 bases between them. Time point noted: persistent/refractory GD, antithyroid drugs over 5 years with positive TRAb. The authors made the TCR library using RNA they extracted from PBMCs.

Specimen: peripheral blood mononuclear cells (PBMCs), collected when the disease was refractory, from a patient treated with antithyroid drugs. This TCR came from a female donor with Graves disease. The rearrangement links TRBV7-2 to TRBJ1-5, with D possibly TRBD1 on 6 matching bases. The CDR3 reads CASSLLWGPNQPQHF. The CDR3 DNA follows: TGTGCCAGCAGCTTATTGTGGGGGCCTAATCAGCCCCAGCATTTT.